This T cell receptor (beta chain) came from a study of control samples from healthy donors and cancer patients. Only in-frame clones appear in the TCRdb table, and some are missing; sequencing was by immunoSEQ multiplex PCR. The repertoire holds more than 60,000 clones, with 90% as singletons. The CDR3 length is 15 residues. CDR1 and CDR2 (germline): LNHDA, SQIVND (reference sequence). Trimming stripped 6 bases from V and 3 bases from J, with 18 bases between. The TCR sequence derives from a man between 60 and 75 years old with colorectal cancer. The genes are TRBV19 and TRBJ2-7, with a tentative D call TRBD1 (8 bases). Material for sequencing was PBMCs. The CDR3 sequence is CASSFLQGGDYEQYF. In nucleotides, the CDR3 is TGTGCCAGTAGCTTTTTACAGGGGGGGGACTACGAGCAGTACTTC.